This T cell receptor beta chain was sequenced during a study of beta chain features in type 1 diabetes. On the study more broadly: Examined across all samples were 90 million to 130 million sorted cells. Study-wide results and limits: For Type 1 diabetes patients, all four CD4+ subsets carried TCRB CDR3s that were moderately but significantly shorter. Patients with type 1 diabetes showed fewer VDJ junction insertions and more deletions.

A heparinised blood draw that averaged approximately 110 mL was obtained once from each donor. In its sample, this clone was seen a few times. Its specificity is unknown. There are 15 residues in the CDR3. Trimming removed 5 bases from V and 5 bases from J; junction bases left unmatched: 9. CDR1 and CDR2 (germline): SEHNR, FQNEAQ (reference sequence). Expressed TCRB transcripts were sequenced, since all the RNA that had been isolated was reverse transcribed. Sequencing was performed with immunoSEQ multiplex PCR; in TCRdb, only in-frame clones are kept and a portion is missing. There are under 800,000 clones in the sample; about 16% occur only once, and about 0.097% lies in the top ten.

Sequencing was performed on naive CD4+ T cells from blood. This rearrangement joins TRBV7-9 to TRBJ2-5; 9 positions match TRBD1. The clonotype originates from a man in his late teens or twenties in good health. CDR3 DNA: TGTGCCAGCAGCCCACCGCCTGACAGGGGGGAGACCCAGTACTTC. As protein: CASSPPPDRGETQYF.